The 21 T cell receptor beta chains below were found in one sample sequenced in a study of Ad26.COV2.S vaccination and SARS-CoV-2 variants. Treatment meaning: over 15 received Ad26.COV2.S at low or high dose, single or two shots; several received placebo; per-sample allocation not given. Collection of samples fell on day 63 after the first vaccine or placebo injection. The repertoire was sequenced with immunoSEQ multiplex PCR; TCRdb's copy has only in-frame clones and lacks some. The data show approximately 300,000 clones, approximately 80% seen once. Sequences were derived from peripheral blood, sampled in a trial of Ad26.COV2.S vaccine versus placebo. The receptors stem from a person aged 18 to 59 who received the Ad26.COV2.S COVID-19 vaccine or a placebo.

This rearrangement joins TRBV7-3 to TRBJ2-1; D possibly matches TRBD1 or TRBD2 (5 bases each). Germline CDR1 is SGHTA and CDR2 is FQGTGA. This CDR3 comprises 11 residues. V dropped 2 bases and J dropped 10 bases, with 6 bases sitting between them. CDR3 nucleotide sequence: TGTGCCAGCAGCTTAGGGGGAGAGCAGTTCTTC. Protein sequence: CASSLGGEQFF.

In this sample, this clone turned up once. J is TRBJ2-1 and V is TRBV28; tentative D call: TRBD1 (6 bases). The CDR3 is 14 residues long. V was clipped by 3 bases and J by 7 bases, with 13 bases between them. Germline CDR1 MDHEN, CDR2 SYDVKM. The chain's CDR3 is CASSFLQGWNEQFF. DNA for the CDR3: TGTGCCAGCAGTTTTCTACAGGGCTGGAATGAGCAGTTCTTC.

The CDR3 DNA sequence: TGTGCCTGGACCCTTGGGGGTAATGAAAAACTGTTTTTT. As protein: CAWTLGGNEKLFF. This rearrangement joins TRBV30 to TRBJ1-4; D is perhaps TRBD1 (5 bases). The CDR3 is 13 residues long. The germline V gene has CDR1 GTSNPN and CDR2 SVGIG (reference sequence). V was shortened by 4 bases and J by 4 bases, with 10 bases between the two germline ends.

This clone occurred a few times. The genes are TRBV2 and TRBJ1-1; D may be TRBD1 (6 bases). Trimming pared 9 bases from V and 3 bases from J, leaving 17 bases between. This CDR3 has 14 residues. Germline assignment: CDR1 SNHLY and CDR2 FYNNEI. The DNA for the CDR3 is TGTGCCAGTCCAGGGACGACAGGAGACACTGAAGCTTTCTTT. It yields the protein CASPGTTGDTEAFF.

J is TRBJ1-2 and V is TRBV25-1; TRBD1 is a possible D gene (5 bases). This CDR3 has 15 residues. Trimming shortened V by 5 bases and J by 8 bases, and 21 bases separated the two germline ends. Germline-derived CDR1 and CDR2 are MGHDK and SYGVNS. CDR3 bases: TGTGCCAGCAGTAGAGATGGGGGGACGCTAGGAGGCTACACCTTC. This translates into CASSRDGGTLGGYTF.

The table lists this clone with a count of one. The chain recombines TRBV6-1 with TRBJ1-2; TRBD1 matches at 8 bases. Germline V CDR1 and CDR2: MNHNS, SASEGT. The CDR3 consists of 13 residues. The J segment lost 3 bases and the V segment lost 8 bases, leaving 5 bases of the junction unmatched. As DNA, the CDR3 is TGTGCCAGCCGACAGGGGTTGGACTATGGCTACACCTTC. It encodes CASRQGLDYGYTF.

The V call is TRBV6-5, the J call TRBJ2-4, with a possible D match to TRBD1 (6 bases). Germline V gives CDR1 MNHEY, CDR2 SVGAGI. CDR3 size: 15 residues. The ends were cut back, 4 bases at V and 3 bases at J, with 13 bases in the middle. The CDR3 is CASSSGGQGKNIQYF. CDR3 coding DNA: TGTGCCAGCAGTTCTGGGGGACAAGGCAAAAACATTCAGTACTTC.

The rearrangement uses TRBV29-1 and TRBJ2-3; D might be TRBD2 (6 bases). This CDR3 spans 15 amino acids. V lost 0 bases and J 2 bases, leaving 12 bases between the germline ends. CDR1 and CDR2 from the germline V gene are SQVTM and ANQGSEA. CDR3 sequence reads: CSVEDRREITDTQYF. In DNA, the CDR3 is TGCAGCGTTGAAGATAGGCGGGAAATCACAGATACGCAGTATTTT.

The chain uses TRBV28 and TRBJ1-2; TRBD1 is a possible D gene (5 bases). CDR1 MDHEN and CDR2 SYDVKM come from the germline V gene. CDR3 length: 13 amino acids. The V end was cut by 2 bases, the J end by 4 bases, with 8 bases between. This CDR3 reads CASSLGGAYGYTF. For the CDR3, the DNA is TGTGCCAGCAGTTTAGGGGGAGCCTATGGCTACACCTTC.

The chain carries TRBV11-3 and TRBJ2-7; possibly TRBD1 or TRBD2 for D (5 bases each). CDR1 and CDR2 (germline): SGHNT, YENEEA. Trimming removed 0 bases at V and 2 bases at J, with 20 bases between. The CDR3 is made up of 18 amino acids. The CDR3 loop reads CASSLEEVWGSSPYEQYF. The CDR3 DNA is TGTGCCAGCAGCTTAGAAGAGGTTTGGGGGAGCTCCCCCTACGAGCAGTACTTC.

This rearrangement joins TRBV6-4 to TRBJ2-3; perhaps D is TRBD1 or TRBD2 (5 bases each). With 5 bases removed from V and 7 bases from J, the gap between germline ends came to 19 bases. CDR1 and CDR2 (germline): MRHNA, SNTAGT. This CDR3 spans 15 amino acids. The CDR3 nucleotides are TGTGCCAGCAGTAGGGACCCCAGCCCGAGCAATACGCAGTATTTT. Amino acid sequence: CASSRDPSPSNTQYF.

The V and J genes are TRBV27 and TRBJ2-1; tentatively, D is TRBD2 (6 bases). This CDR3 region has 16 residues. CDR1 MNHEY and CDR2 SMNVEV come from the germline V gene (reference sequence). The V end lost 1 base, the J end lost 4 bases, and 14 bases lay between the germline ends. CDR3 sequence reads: CASSLFRLVEYNEQFF. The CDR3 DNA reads TGTGCCAGCAGTTTATTCCGACTAGTGGAGTACAATGAGCAGTTCTTC.

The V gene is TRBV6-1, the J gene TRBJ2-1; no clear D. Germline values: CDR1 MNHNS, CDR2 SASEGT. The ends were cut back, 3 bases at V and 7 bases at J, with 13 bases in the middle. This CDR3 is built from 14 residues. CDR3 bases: TGTGCCAGCAGTGAGGCGACCTCCTGGAATGAGCAGTTCTTC. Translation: CASSEATSWNEQFF.

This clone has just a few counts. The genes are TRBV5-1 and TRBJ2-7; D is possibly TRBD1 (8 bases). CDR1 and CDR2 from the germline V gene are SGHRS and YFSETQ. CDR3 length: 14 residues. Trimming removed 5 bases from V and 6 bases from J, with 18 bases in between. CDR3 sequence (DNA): TGCGCCAGCAGTCCTTTGACAGGGGAGGGCGAGCAGTACTTC. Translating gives CASSPLTGEGEQYF. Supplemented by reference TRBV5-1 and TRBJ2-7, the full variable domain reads KAGVTQTPRYLIKTRGQQVTLSCSPISGHRSVSWYQQTPGQGLQFLFEYFSETQRNKGNFPGRFSGRQFSNSRSEMNVSTLELGDSALYLCASSPLTGEGEQYFGPGTRLTVT.

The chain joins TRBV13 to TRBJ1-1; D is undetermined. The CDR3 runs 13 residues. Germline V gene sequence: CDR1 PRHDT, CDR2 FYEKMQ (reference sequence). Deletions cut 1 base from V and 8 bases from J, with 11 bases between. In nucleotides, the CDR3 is TGTGCCAGCAGCTTAGTAAGCCCCGGCGAAGCTTTCTTT. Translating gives CASSLVSPGEAFF.

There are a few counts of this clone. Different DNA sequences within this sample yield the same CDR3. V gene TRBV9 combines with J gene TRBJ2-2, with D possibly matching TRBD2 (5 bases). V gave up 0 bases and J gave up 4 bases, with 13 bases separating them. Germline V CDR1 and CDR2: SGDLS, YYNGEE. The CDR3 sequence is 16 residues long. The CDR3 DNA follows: TGTGCCAGCAGCGTAGGAGTAGGGCGGGCCACCGGGGAGCTGTTTTTT. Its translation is CASSVGVGRATGELFF.

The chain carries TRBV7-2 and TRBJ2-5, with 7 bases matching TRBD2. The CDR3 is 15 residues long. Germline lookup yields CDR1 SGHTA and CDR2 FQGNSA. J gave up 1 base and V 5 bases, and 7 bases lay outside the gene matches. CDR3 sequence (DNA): TGTGCCAGCAGCATGAGCGGGGTTAGCCAAGAGACCCAGTACTTC. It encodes CASSMSGVSQETQYF.

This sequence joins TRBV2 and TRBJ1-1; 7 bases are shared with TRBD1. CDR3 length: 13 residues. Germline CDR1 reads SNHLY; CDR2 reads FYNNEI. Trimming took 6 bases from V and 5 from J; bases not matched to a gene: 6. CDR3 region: CASSRDRVTEAFF. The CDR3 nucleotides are TGTGCCAGCAGCAGAGACAGGGTGACTGAAGCTTTCTTT.

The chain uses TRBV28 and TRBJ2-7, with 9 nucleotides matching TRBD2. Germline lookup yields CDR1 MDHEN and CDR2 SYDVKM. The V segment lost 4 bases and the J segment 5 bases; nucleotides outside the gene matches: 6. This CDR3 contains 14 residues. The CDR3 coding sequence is TGTGCCAGCAGTTCTGCGGGGGGGCAGGACGAGCAGTACTTC. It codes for CASSSAGGQDEQYF.

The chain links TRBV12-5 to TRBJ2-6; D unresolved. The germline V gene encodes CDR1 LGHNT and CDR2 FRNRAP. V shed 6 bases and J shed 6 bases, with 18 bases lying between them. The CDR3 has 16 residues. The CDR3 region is CASGVGPISTANVLTF. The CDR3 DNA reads TGTGCTAGTGGCGTCGGACCCATCTCTACGGCCAACGTCCTGACTTTC.

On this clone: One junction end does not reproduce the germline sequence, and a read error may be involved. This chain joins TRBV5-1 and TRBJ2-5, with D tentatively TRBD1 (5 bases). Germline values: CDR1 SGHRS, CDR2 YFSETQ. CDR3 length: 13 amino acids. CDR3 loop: CASSHDGRADRNF. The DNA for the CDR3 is TGCGCCAGCAGTCACGATGGTCGGGCCGACAGAAACTTC.